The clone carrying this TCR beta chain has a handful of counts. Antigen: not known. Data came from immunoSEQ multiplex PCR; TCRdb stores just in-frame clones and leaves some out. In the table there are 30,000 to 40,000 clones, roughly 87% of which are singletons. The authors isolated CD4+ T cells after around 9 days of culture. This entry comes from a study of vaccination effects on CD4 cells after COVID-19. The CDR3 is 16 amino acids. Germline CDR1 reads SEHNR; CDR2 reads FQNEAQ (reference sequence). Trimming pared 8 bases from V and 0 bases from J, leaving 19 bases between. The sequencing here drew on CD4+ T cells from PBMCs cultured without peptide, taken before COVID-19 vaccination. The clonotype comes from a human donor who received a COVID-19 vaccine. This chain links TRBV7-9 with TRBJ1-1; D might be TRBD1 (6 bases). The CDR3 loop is CASGPQGNLLNTEAFF. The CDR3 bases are TGTGCCAGCGGCCCACAGGGAAACCTATTGAACACTGAAGCTTTCTTT.